A selection of T cell receptor beta chains follows, all from one sample in a study of blood T cells in healthy people across ages. MiXCR, applied by TCRdb to the 5' RACE reads, yields one record per CDR3 protein. Here the sample spans approximately 1,000,000 distinct CDR3 sequences, more than 40% being singletons. The sample taken for sequencing was blood. These receptors were taken from a woman aged 60-75 years in good health. CDR3s include the opening cysteine and the closing phenylalanine or tryptophan. A D gene is named only where the DNA matches it firmly. Clone size, where shown, is once, few, many, or a class for clones that have expanded.

size | J | V | D | CDR3 | DNA
- | TRBJ2-3 | TRBV7-9 | TRBD2 | CVSSFLRGLAGTDTQYF | TGTGTCAGCAGCTTCCTAAGAGGACTAGCGGGCACAGATACGCAGTATTTT
- | TRBJ2-3 | TRBV12-3/TRBV12-4 | - | CAGSLAGKDTQYF | TGTGCCGGCAGTTTAGCAGGGAAAGATACGCAGTATTTT
few | TRBJ2-3 | TRBV5-1 | - | CASSFAATSTDTQYF | TGCGCCAGCAGCTTCGCAGCGACCTCCACAGATACGCAGTATTTT
- | TRBJ2-7 | TRBV12-3/TRBV12-4 | TRBD1 | CASSLGGTGMYEQYF | TGTGCCAGCAGTTTAGGTGGGACAGGAATGTACGAGCAGTACTTC
- | TRBJ2-5 | TRBV29-1 | - | CSVSTGSNEQYF | TGCAGCGTTTCAACAGGGAGCAATGAGCAGTACTTC
- | TRBJ2-7 | TRBV5-1 | TRBD2 | CASRGLAVSSYEQYF | TGCGCCAGCAGAGGACTAGCGGTGAGCTCCTACGAGCAGTACTTC
- | TRBJ2-3 | TRBV5-1 | - | CASSLEGSRTDTQYF | TGCGCCAGCAGCTTGGAGGGCAGTCGCACAGATACGCAGTATTTT
- | TRBJ2-7 | TRBV2 | - | CASGGASEQYF | TGTGCCAGCGGGGGTGCGAGCGAGCAGTACTTC
- | TRBJ2-5 | TRBV2 | TRBD2 | CASSESRLAGGEETQYF | TGTGCCAGCAGTGAATCCAGACTAGCGGGAGGGGAAGAGACCCAGTACTTC
few | TRBJ2-3 | TRBV5-1 | - | CASSRSGSTTTDTQYF | TGCGCCAGCAGCCGGTCCGGGTCCACCACCACAGATACGCAGTATTTT
- | TRBJ2-1 | TRBV15 | - | CATSRERTEYNEQFF | TGTGCCACCAGCAGAGAACGGACAGAGTACAATGAGCAGTTCTTC
- | TRBJ2-7 | TRBV29-1 | - | CSVAFGSEQYF | TGCAGCGTTGCTTTTGGGAGCGAGCAGTACTTC
few | TRBJ2-7 | TRBV12-3/TRBV12-4 | - | CASRYTYEQYF | TGTGCCAGCAGATACACCTACGAGCAGTACTTC
many | TRBJ2-5 | TRBV5-4 | TRBD1 | CASSFDRGSGETQYF | TGTGCCAGCAGCTTCGACAGGGGATCGGGAGAGACCCAGTACTTC
- | TRBJ1-6 | TRBV27 | - | CASSFLRTDNSPLHF | TGTGCCAGCAGTTTCCTTAGGACAGATAATTCACCCCTCCACTTT
- | TRBJ2-6 | TRBV6-5 | - | CASSESSGADVLTF | TGTGCCAGCAGTGAGAGCTCTGGGGCCGACGTCCTGACTTTC
- | TRBJ2-3 | TRBV28 | - | CASSSPSGLTDTQYF | TGTGCCAGCAGTTCCCCCAGCGGTCTCACAGATACGCAGTATTTT
- | TRBJ2-7 | TRBV20-1 | - | CSARDQAPYEQYF | TGCAGTGCTAGAGATCAAGCGCCCTACGAGCAGTACTTC
- | TRBJ2-4 | TRBV18 | - | CASSPIGQTNIAKNIQYF | TGTGCCAGCTCACCAATAGGTCAGACAAATATAGCCAAAAACATTCAGTACTTC
- | TRBJ2-5 | TRBV9 | - | CASSVEGLRQETQYF | TGTGCCAGCAGCGTAGAGGGACTGCGGCAAGAGACCCAGTACTTC
- | TRBJ2-1 | TRBV29-1 | - | CSVRGPNEQFF | TGCAGCGTTCGGGGACCTAATGAGCAGTTCTTC
many | TRBJ1-5 | TRBV12-3/TRBV12-4 | - | CASSLGPQGLNQPQHF | TGTGCCAGCAGTCTAGGCCCACAGGGTTTAAATCAGCCCCAGCATTTT
- | TRBJ2-3 | TRBV7-9 | TRBD1 | CASSSSGGEETDTQYF | TGTGCCAGCAGCTCATCAGGGGGCGAAGAAACAGATACGCAGTATTTT
many | TRBJ2-1 | TRBV29-1 | - | CSGYRDSEQFF | TGCAGCGGATACAGGGATAGTGAGCAGTTCTTC
- | TRBJ1-4 | TRBV27 | TRBD1 | CASREQGAGEKLFF | TGTGCCAGCAGAGAACAGGGGGCTGGGGAAAAACTGTTTTTT
- | TRBJ2-3 | TRBV20-1 | TRBD2 | CSASANLLAGPPPDTQYF | TGCAGTGCTAGCGCTAACCTACTAGCGGGCCCCCCCCCAGATACGCAGTATTTT
few | TRBJ2-1 | TRBV27 | TRBD2 | CASRGLAGVFNEQFF | TGTGCCAGCAGGGGACTAGCGGGAGTTTTTAATGAGCAGTTCTTC
- | TRBJ2-5 | TRBV2 | TRBD2 | CASRFVSGSGETQYF | TGTGCCAGCAGATTCGTAAGCGGGAGCGGGGAGACCCAGTACTTC
few | TRBJ2-7 | TRBV19 | - | CASSMSSYEQYF | TGTGCCAGTAGTATGAGCTCCTACGAGCAGTACTTC
- | TRBJ2-1 | TRBV4-2 | - | CASSHKRDEQFF | TGTGCCAGCAGCCACAAACGTGATGAGCAGTTCTTC
few | TRBJ2-1 | TRBV12-3/TRBV12-4 | TRBD2 | CASSLDGRAPSEQFF | TGTGCCAGCAGTTTAGACGGGAGGGCCCCGAGTGAGCAGTTCTTC
- | TRBJ2-1 | TRBV9 | TRBD2 | CAGSSGTSGDNEQFF | TGTGCCGGCAGCTCCGGGACTAGCGGGGACAATGAGCAGTTCTTC
- | TRBJ2-7 | TRBV20-1 | TRBD2 | CSAPSGTGYEQYF | TGCAGTGCTCCTAGCGGGACCGGCTACGAGCAGTACTTC
- | TRBJ2-1 | TRBV20-1 | - | CSARDETSSRSYNEQFF | TGCAGTGCTAGAGACGAAACTAGTTCCCGCTCCTACAATGAGCAGTTCTTC
few | TRBJ2-7 | TRBV7-2 | TRBD2 | CASSRSGRFEQYF | TGTGCCAGCAGCCGTAGCGGGAGGTTTGAGCAGTACTTC
- | TRBJ2-7 | TRBV3-1 | - | CASSLGPLTRVTQYF | TGTGCCAGCAGCCTGGGACCGTTGACAAGAGTTACCCAGTACTTC
- | TRBJ2-5 | TRBV11-1 | - | CASSLAQQETQYF | TGTGCCAGCAGCTTAGCCCAGCAAGAGACCCAGTACTTC
- | TRBJ1-2 | TRBV27 | TRBD1 | CASSFRGQGASGYTF | TGTGCCAGCAGTTTCCGAGGACAGGGGGCGTCGGGCTACACCTTC
few | TRBJ2-3 | TRBV10-3 | - | CAISRGTDTQYF | TGTGCCATCAGTAGGGGGACAGATACGCAGTATTTT
- | TRBJ2-5 | TRBV7-2 | TRBD2 | CASSLQRGGETQYF | TGTGCCAGCAGCTTACAGCGGGGGGGAGAGACCCAGTACTTC
- | TRBJ2-5 | TRBV5-1 | TRBD1 | CASSRSRGQRRETQYF | TGCGCCAGCAGCCGAAGCAGGGGACAGAGGAGGGAGACCCAGTACTTC
few | TRBJ2-3 | TRBV15 | TRBD2 | CATSPEAGGSTDTQYF | TGTGCCACCAGCCCAGAGGCGGGAGGTAGCACAGATACGCAGTATTTT
- | TRBJ2-7 | TRBV5-6 | - | CASRVILSANERYF | TGTGCCAGCAGAGTGATACTAAGCGCCAATGAGCGGTACTTC
- | TRBJ1-1 | TRBV5-1 | - | CASSYGAHGTEAFF | TGCGCCAGCAGCTACGGGGCTCATGGCACTGAAGCTTTCTTT
- | TRBJ2-1 | TRBV18 | - | CASSPPERRLTYNEQFF | TGTGCCAGCTCACCACCGGAGCGGCGACTGACCTACAATGAGCAGTTCTTC
- | TRBJ2-7 | TRBV9 | TRBD2 | CASSVKTSGSSHNEQYF | TGTGCCAGCAGCGTAAAGACTAGCGGGAGTTCCCACAATGAGCAGTACTTC
few | TRBJ2-5 | TRBV20-1 | TRBD2 | CSAFSGSALQETQYF | TGCAGTGCCTTTAGCGGGAGTGCTCTCCAAGAGACCCAGTACTTC
- | TRBJ2-7 | TRBV11-2 | - | CASSNPTPKDEQYF | TGTGCCAGCAGCAACCCGACTCCTAAGGACGAGCAGTACTTC
- | TRBJ2-2 | TRBV5-1 | - | CASSFGSAGELFF | TGCGCCAGCAGTTTCGGGAGTGCCGGGGAGCTGTTTTTT
few | TRBJ1-2 | TRBV6-1 | - | CASSEELGPNYGYTF | TGTGCCAGCAGTGAAGAGCTGGGGCCGAACTATGGCTACACCTTC
- | TRBJ2-3 | TRBV12-3/TRBV12-4 | - | CASRRLRTSTDTQYF | TGTGCCAGCAGGCGCCTAAGGACTAGCACAGATACGCAGTATTTT
- | TRBJ1-2 | TRBV6-1 | TRBD1 | CASSDLLPGQTGYGYTF | TGTGCCAGCAGTGACCTACTACCGGGACAGACGGGCTATGGCTACACCTTC
few | TRBJ2-7 | TRBV20-1 | - | CSARQSLAPYEQYF | TGCAGTGCTAGACAGAGCCTAGCACCCTACGAGCAGTACTTC